Ten or more counts support the clone carrying this T cell receptor (beta chain). What it recognizes is unknown. This sample stems from a study of identical twins. Study observations and caveats: Twins shared beta out-of-frame sequences in excess, but this excess was weaker. High-abundance cord blood beta clonotypes had fewer insertions; memory repertoires showed none. Instead of following the same donors, the conclusions were based on cross-sectional statistical analysis.

This CDR3 is 15 amino acids long. V shed 5 bases and J 4 bases; nucleotides not matched to a gene: 10. Germline V gene data show CDR1 as SNHLY and CDR2 as FYNNEI. A universal primer site came from template switching; cDNA carried unique molecular identifiers. TCRdb re-called the 5' RACE reads with MiXCR, one entry per CDR3 protein. The profile shows around 1.7 million distinct CDR3 sequences, about 31% of them singletons. Sequencing was performed on cord blood. V and J are TRBV2 and TRBJ2-5; 7 bases fit TRBD1. The clonotype originates from a newborn girl in good health. CDR3 region: CASSSGQWIGETQYF. The CDR3 DNA reads TGTGCCAGCAGTTCGGGACAGTGGATAGGAGAGACCCAGTACTTC. The variable domain in full, with the rest retrieved from reference TRBV2 and TRBJ2-5, is EPEVTQTPSHQVTQMGQEVILRCVPISNHLYFYWYRQILGQKVEFLVSFYNNEISEKSEIFDDQFSVERPDGSNFTLKIRSTKLEDSAMYFCASSSGQWIGETQYFGPGTRLLVL.